This TCR beta chain derives from a study of control samples from healthy donors and cancer patients. The assay was immunoSEQ multiplex PCR, and TCRdb's table has in-frame clones only and misses some. The sample includes tens of thousands of clones, around 94% of them seen just once. Germline CDR1 reads LNHDA; CDR2 reads SQIVND (reference sequence). The CDR3 loop spans 14 amino acids. V was cut by 5 bases and J by 4 bases, with 11 bases left in between. Sequenced sample: blood. V is TRBV19 and J is TRBJ2-2, with D maybe TRBD2 (5 bases). The sequence came from a man aged 55 to 70 in good health. The chain's CDR3 is CASSPPAVTGELFF. The CDR3 DNA sequence: TGTGCCAGTAGTCCGCCAGCGGTCACCGGGGAGCTGTTTTTT.